Presented here are 18 T cell receptor beta chains from one specimen sequenced in a study of shared clonotypes between healthy human individuals. Only in-frame clones appear in the TCRdb table, and some are missing; sequencing was by immunoSEQ multiplex PCR. The table records over a million clones, about 74% of them present only once. The sequenced material came from memory CD4+ T cells sorted from blood. As for subset: CD45RA-negative fraction. These receptors were obtained from a man younger than 35 in good health.

The chain employs TRBV5-4 and TRBJ2-7; no clear D. V was cut by 0 bases and J by 4 bases, with 11 bases left in between. CDR3 length: 14 amino acids. Germline-derived CDR1 and CDR2 are SGHNT and YYREEE (reference sequence). This chain's CDR3 is CASSLGDVVYEQYF. CDR3 nucleotides: TGTGCCAGCAGCTTGGGTGACGTCGTTTACGAGCAGTACTTC.

This clone was picked up one time. V gene TRBV5-1 combines with J gene TRBJ2-1; perhaps D is TRBD1 or TRBD2 (5 bases each). Trimming cost V 4 bases and J 4 bases, with 15 bases left between them. The CDR3 sequence is 15 residues long. The germline CDR1 and CDR2 sequences are SGHRS and YFSETQ. CDR3 nucleotide sequence: TGCGCCAGCAGCGCCGGGGCAGGGAATTACAATGAGCAGTTCTTC. Protein product: CASSAGAGNYNEQFF.

The V and J genes are TRBV7-9 and TRBJ2-1; 7 positions match TRBD1. Germline V lookup: CDR1 SEHNR, CDR2 FQNEAQ (reference sequence). J was trimmed by 0 bases and V by 5 bases; bases with no gene match: 10. The CDR3 has 17 amino acids. The CDR3 coding sequence is TGTGCCAGCAGCCCAAGAGTCAGGGGGAGCTCCTACAATGAGCAGTTCTTC. As protein: CASSPRVRGSSYNEQFF.

This clone has more than one count but fewer than ten. The chain has TRBV30 and TRBJ1-4; possible D gene TRBD1, 5 bases. V lost 0 bases, J lost 10 bases, and 18 bases lay in between. The CDR3 has 15 residues. Per germline, CDR1 GTSNPN and CDR2 SVGIG (reference sequence). The CDR3 spells CAWSVPQGLTRKLFF. The CDR3 DNA is TGTGCCTGGAGTGTACCTCAGGGCTTAACCAGAAAACTGTTTTTT.

This chain connects TRBV5-5 to TRBJ2-7; D perhaps matches TRBD2 (6 bases). The germline V gene has CDR1 SGHKS and CDR2 YYEKEE (reference sequence). The CDR3 sequence is 15 residues long. The V and J ends lost 0 bases and 2 bases respectively, with 12 bases between them. Written as DNA, the CDR3 is TGTGCCAGCAGCTTGGTAGCTAGCGAGACCTACGAGCAGTACTTC. Its protein is CASSLVASETYEQYF.

The chain links TRBV7-6 to TRBJ2-1; D might be TRBD2 (6 bases). The CDR3 has 16 amino acids. V was shortened by 0 bases and J by 3 bases, with 12 bases between the two germline ends. Looked up from germline, CDR1 is SGHVS and CDR2 is FNYEAQ. The CDR3 DNA is TGTGCCAGCAGCTTAGCCGGGCGGGAACACTACAATGAGCAGTTCTTC. This codes for CASSLAGREHYNEQFF.

This clone was found a few times. This chain connects TRBV28 to TRBJ1-1; TRBD1 is a possible D gene (6 bases). The CDR3 is 14 amino acids. CDR1 is MDHEN, CDR2 SYDVKM, per germline. Deletions cut 7 bases from V and 6 bases from J, with 18 bases between. The CDR3 nucleotides read TGTGCCAGCACCCTAAACAGGGATCTTTCTGAAGCTTTCTTT. Translation gives CASTLNRDLSEAFF.

The gene calls are TRBV23-1 and TRBJ2-7; TRBD1 matches at 7 bases. TRBV23-1 is an ORF, and what it does is uncertain. V dropped 5 bases and J dropped 2; count of bases not matched to a gene: 9. This CDR3 is built from 15 residues. Here the CDR3 DNA reads TGCGCCAGCAGTTCACGGACAGGCTGGGCCTACGAGCAGTACTTC. Its protein product is CASSSRTGWAYEQYF.

The chain carries TRBV5-8 and TRBJ1-2; 7 positions agree with TRBD1. The germline V gene has CDR1 SGHTS and CDR2 YDEGEE. This CDR3 comprises 14 residues. Trimming removed 2 bases from V and 8 bases from J; junction bases left unmatched: 9. CDR3 coding DNA: TGTGCCAGCAGCTTAACCGGGACAGTCTTCGGCTACACCTTC. This codes for CASSLTGTVFGYTF.

In this sample, this clone turned up once. The chain carries TRBV4-3 and TRBJ1-2, with 7 bases matching TRBD1. In germline, CDR1 is LGHNA, CDR2 YSLEER. The CDR3 covers 16 residues. The ends lost 1 base at V and 2 bases at J; junction bases unmatched: 7. CDR3 region: CASSQARTGLNYGYTF. The DNA of the CDR3 is TGCGCCAGCAGCCAAGCCCGGACAGGACTGAACTATGGCTACACCTTC.

CDR3 in DNA: TGTGCCAGCAGCCGCCCAGCGGGAGGGCTCGGCGAGCAGTACTTC. This codes for CASSRPAGGLGEQYF. The V gene is TRBV11-2, the J gene TRBJ2-7; 10 bases match TRBD2. This CDR3 region has 15 residues. The V gene's germline CDR1 is SGHAT and CDR2 FQNNGV. With 5 bases clipped from V and 6 bases from J, the junction kept 10 bases outside the gene matches. The full variable domain, with the rest looked up from reference TRBV11-2 and TRBJ2-7, is EAGVAQSPRYKIIEKRQSVAFWCNPISGHATLYWYQQILGQGPKLLIQFQNNGVVDDSQLPKDRFSAERLKGVDSTLKIQPAKLEDSAVYLCASSRPAGGLGEQYFGPGTRLTVT.

The chain employs TRBV18 and TRBJ2-2; TRBD1 aligns across 8 bases. This CDR3 contains 16 residues. Germline CDR1 is KGHSH and CDR2 is LQKENI. J gave up 4 bases and V 4 bases, and 8 bases lay outside the gene matches. The CDR3 nucleotides are TGTGCCAGCTCACGACAAAATACAGGGGGCACCGGGGAGCTGTTTTTT. It encodes CASSRQNTGGTGELFF. Combining the CDR3 with reference TRBV18 and TRBJ2-2 gives the whole variable domain NAGVMQNPRHLVRRRGQEARLRCSPMKGHSHVYWYRQLPEEGLKFMVYLQKENIIDESGMPKERFSAEFPKEGPSILRIQQVVRGDSAAYFCASSRQNTGGTGELFFGEGSRLTVL.

The rearrangement links TRBV30 to TRBJ2-1, with D maybe TRBD2 (6 bases). The germline CDR1 and CDR2 sequences are GTSNPN and SVGIG (reference sequence). The CDR3 is 12 residues long. With 7 bases removed from V and 9 bases from J, the gap between germline ends came to 16 bases. CDR3 sequence (DNA): TGTGCCTCTTCCCTAGCGACTCCTGAGCAGTTCTTC. The encoded protein is CASSLATPEQFF.

The chain carries TRBV6-1 and TRBJ1-4, with TRBD1 matching over 7 bases. This CDR3 has 14 amino acids. The V gene end was trimmed by 6 bases and the J gene end by 5 bases; junction bases not matched to a gene: 6. CDR1 MNHNS and CDR2 SASEGT come from the germline V gene. The CDR3 DNA sequence: TGTGCCAGCAGGAGGGACAGCAAAAATGAAAAACTGTTTTTT. Encoded protein: CASRRDSKNEKLFF.

The chain uses TRBV9 and TRBJ2-5, with a possible D match to TRBD2 (7 bases). The ends were cut back, 7 bases at V and 2 bases at J, with 21 bases in the middle. CDR3 length: 16 residues. Germline V CDR1 and CDR2: SGDLS, YYNGEE. This CDR3 is CASAREGGGRQETQYF. The CDR3 region has the DNA TGTGCCAGCGCACGGGAAGGGGGGGGCCGTCAAGAGACCCAGTACTTC.

The rearrangement joins TRBV12-5 to TRBJ2-7; D perhaps matches TRBD2 (5 bases). Germline loops: CDR1 LGHNT, CDR2 FRNRAP. The CDR3 is 16 amino acids. The V and J ends lost 1 base and 4 bases respectively, with 17 bases between them. CDR3 region: CASGLEWRTSSYEQYF. CDR3 bases: TGTGCTAGTGGTTTGGAGTGGAGGACTTCTTCTTACGAGCAGTACTTC. Complete variable domain (other parts from reference TRBV12-5 and TRBJ2-7): DARVTQTPRHKVTEMGQEVTMRCQPILGHNTVFWYRQTMMQGLELLAYFRNRAPLDDSGMPKDRFSAEMPDATLATLKIQPSEPRDSAVYFCASGLEWRTSSYEQYFGPGTRLTVT.

The chain carries TRBV7-2 and TRBJ2-2; D is ambiguous. V was cut by 3 bases and J by 1 base, with 6 bases left in between. From germline, CDR1 is SGHTA and CDR2 FQGNSA. This CDR3 region has 14 residues. CDR3 region: CASSFDQNTGELFF. CDR3 in DNA: TGTGCCAGCAGCTTCGATCAGAACACCGGGGAGCTGTTTTTT.

The rearrangement uses TRBV9 and TRBJ2-3, with 8 positions matching TRBD2. The CDR3 contains 16 residues. Germline trimming cut 5 bases from V and 0 bases from J; bases unmatched to any gene: 8. Germline V gene sequence: CDR1 SGDLS, CDR2 YYNGEE. This chain's CDR3 is CASSRAGETSTDTQYF. The CDR3 DNA reads TGTGCCAGCAGTAGAGCGGGAGAGACTAGCACAGATACGCAGTATTTT.